This TCR beta chain is from a study of blood T cell repertoires in COVID-19 (dated by TCRdb to about 2020). Broadly, across the study: The collaborator samples originated in the United States, Italy and Spain and spanned the acute and convalescent phases of COVID-19. The material from the prospective study consisted of cDNA or gDNA derived from T cells, B-cell-depleted T cells, or PBMCs. The dataset comprised deeply sampled blood TCRbeta repertoires from subjects exposed to, actively infected with, or recovered from COVID-19. The repertoires were released in a freely available public database intended as a resource for research on the immune response to SARS-CoV-2. Samples came from the ongoing ImmuneRACE study (first 160 participants) plus 1,254 subjects from 6 global collaborators. Nearly every sample came with metadata listing a de-identified subject ID, COVID-19 status, age in years and sex. HLA class I and class II types, where available, came from metadata supplied by the sample provider rather than from assay-based typing.

TCRbeta CDR3 regions were amplified from genomic DNA by means of the immunoSEQ Assay, a bias-controlled multiplex PCR. As for how the authors treated the data: Within the assay, amplification of reference gene primers was used to estimate how many nucleated cells each sample contained. Sequence reads were collapsed and filtered to measure the absolute abundance of every unique TCRbeta CDR3 rearrangement. For each sample, productive Simpson clonality was calculated as the square root of Simpson's diversity index across productive rearrangements. The table was pulled from immuneACCESS by TCRdb, which kept in-frame rearrangements only. Such tables lose some clones; where checked, under half of the loss comes from unresolved V genes, and the rest has no known cause. V, J and clone size derive from that table, while D and trimming were established from the DNA sequence. Here the sample has a few hundred thousand clones; about 87% occur a single time. 1.3% of the sample is held by the ten biggest clonotypes.

A remark on this clone: Its target antigen remains unknown. No base-level quality is on record; no much larger clone is a single base apart. Other DNA sequences of this sample code for an identical CDR3.

General study outcomes and caveats: Clinical and demographic metadata were provided uncurated, with the amount varying by source and participant.

Including cysteine and phenylalanine, the CDR3 has 13 amino acids. Left in the record is the CDR3 DNA by itself, 39 bases read in frame from the first base. CDR1 and CDR2 are read off the germline V gene (reference sequence) as GTSNPN and SVGIG. V drops 2 bases and J drops 4 bases, leaving 9 bases in between. Participants in the prospective study were aged roughly 18 to 89 years, lived in 24 United States geographic areas, and enrolled through a virtual design. In the prospective study, cohorts were assigned on the basis of participant-reported clinical history obtained from a screening survey and a study questionnaire. For ImmuneRACE Cohort 3, a participant was defined as recovered based on two consecutive negative NP/OP PCR tests, clearance by a healthcare professional, or resolution of symptoms. Mobile phlebotomists in the prospective study collected whole blood, serum and a nasopharyngeal or oropharyngeal swab from every participant. Additional blood draws and questionnaires over a 2-month period could optionally be provided by prospective study participants. Blood samples from the prospective study were shipped frozen or at room temperature prior to DNA extraction.

The sequencing input was PBMCs or T cells enriched from blood (not recorded which). The receptor was isolated from a man aged 30-40 years who had recovered from COVID-19. The sequence is built from TRBV30 and TRBJ1-5; no D gene call is confident. The nucleotides read TGTGCCTGGAGTATGACGGGAAATCAGCCCCAGCATTTT. It codes for CAWSMTGNQPQHF.